The entry below gives a single T cell receptor beta chain sequence along with its context. Its cognate antigen is unknown. This record comes from a study of identical twins. General observations from the study: The models systematically underestimated how much out-of-frame TCR alpha was shared in monozygotic twins.

TCRdb redid the calling of the 5' RACE reads with MiXCR, one entry per CDR3 protein. Among about 490,000 distinct CDR3 sequences listed, roughly 15% were seen once. The germline gives CDR1 DFQATT, CDR2 SNEGSKA (reference sequence). This CDR3 contains 16 residues. The same data also went into a second study, on yellow fever vaccine responses in identical twins.

The chain joins TRBV20-1 to TRBJ2-3, with D perhaps being TRBD1 or TRBD2 (7 bases each). Sequences were obtained from CD4+ T cells sorted from blood. The receptor was derived from a woman aged 18-29 years in good health. The DNA for the CDR3 is TGCTGTGGGAGGGACAGACTGACGAAATTCACAGATACGCAGTATTTT. Translation: CCGRDRLTKFTDTQYF.